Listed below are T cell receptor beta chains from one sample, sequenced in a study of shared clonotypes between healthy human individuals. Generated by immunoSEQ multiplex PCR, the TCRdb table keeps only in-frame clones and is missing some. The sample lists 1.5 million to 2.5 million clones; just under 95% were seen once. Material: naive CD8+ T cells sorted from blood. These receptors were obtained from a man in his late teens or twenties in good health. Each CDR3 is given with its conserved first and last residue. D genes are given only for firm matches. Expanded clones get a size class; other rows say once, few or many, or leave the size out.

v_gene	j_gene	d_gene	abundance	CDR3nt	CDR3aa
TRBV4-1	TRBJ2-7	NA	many	TGCGCCAGCAGCCAAGACAGGCTAGAAGTTTGGGGGTACGAGCAGTACTTC	CASSQDRLEVWGYEQYF
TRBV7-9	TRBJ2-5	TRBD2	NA	TGTGCCAGCAGCGGACGGGAGGGGATTCAAGAGACCCAGTACTTC	CASSGREGIQETQYF
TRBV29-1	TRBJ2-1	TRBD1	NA	TGCAGCGCCGGGGTGGGGGACAGGGCAAACTACAATGAGCAGTTCTTC	CSAGVGDRANYNEQFF
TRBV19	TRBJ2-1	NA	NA	TGTGCCAGTAGTACCGGGGCCAGCTCCTACAATGAGCAGTTCTTC	CASSTGASSYNEQFF
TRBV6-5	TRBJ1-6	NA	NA	TGTGCCAGCTGGGAAGGGATTTTTTCACCCCTCCACTTT	CASWEGIFSPLHF
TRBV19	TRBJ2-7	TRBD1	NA	TGTGCCAGTGGACTGACAGGGGCCTACGAGCAGTACTTC	CASGLTGAYEQYF
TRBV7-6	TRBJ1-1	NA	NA	TGTGCCAGCAGCTTTGGTTTTAACACTGAAGCTTTCTTT	CASSFGFNTEAFF
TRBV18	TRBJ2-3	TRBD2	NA	TGTGCCAGCTCATCGGAGCGGGAGACAGATGCAGATACGCAGTATTTT	CASSSERETDADTQYF
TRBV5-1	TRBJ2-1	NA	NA	TGCGCCAGCAGCTTGGCCGGGTCCTTAAATCCGTCGGGCAATGAGCAGTTCTTC	CASSLAGSLNPSGNEQFF
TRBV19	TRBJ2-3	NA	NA	TGTGCCAGTAGTACCGGCAGCACTAGCACAGATACGCAGTATTTT	CASSTGSTSTDTQYF
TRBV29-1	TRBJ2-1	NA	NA	TGCAGCGTTGAAGGGTCAGGAGTCTCAAATGAGCAGTTCTTC	CSVEGSGVSNEQFF
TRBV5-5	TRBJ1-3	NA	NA	TGTGCCAGCAGCCAGGTCCTGGATTCTGGAAACACCATATATTTT	CASSQVLDSGNTIYF
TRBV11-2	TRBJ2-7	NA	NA	TGTGCCAGCAGCTTCCGGGCGGGATCCTACGAGCAGTACTTC	CASSFRAGSYEQYF
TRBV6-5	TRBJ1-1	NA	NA	TGTGCCAGCAGTTACCTAGGCGAAGCTTTCTTT	CASSYLGEAFF
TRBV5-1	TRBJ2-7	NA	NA	TGCGCCAGCAGCTTGAGAGGGGAATCCTACGAGCAGTACTTC	CASSLRGESYEQYF
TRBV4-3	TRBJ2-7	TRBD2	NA	TGCGCCAGCAGCCCAGTAGCGGGACTCAATCCCTACGAGCAGTACTTC	CASSPVAGLNPYEQYF
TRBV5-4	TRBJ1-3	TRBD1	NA	TGTGCCAGCAGCTTGGCACAGGGGGCCCTCTCTGGAAACACCATATATTTT	CASSLAQGALSGNTIYF
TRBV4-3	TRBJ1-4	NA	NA	TGCGCCAGCAGCCAAGATAGTACAGGTGGGGAAAAACTGTTTTTT	CASSQDSTGGEKLFF
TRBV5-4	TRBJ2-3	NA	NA	TGTGCCAGCAGCTTTTTCGGGATCACAGATACGCAGTATTTT	CASSFFGITDTQYF
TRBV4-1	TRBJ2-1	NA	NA	TGCGCCAGCAGCCAAGGATGGGGGGAGAATGAGCAGTTCTTC	CASSQGWGENEQFF
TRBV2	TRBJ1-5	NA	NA	TGTGCCAGCACCGGGGACGGGGATAGCAATCAGCCCCAGCATTTT	CASTGDGDSNQPQHF
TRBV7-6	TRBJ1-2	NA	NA	TGTGCCAGCAGTTCAACAGGGTTCGGAGGCTACACCTTC	CASSSTGFGGYTF
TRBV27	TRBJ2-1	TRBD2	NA	TGTGCCACCTCGGGACTAGGTTACAATGAGCAGTTCTTC	CATSGLGYNEQFF
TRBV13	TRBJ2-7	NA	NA	TGTGCCAGCAGCTTCGGGATAGCGGCTTCCTACGAGCAGTACTTC	CASSFGIAASYEQYF
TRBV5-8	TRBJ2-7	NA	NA	TGTGCCAGCAGCTTAGGGGTCCACTCGAACGAGCAGTACTTC	CASSLGVHSNEQYF
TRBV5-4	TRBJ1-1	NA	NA	TGTGCCAGCAGCTTTATGGCAGCTGAAGCTTTCTTT	CASSFMAAEAFF
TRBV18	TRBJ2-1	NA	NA	TGTGCCAGCTCACCACCTGACGGGAGCTCCTACAATGAGCAGTTCTTC	CASSPPDGSSYNEQFF
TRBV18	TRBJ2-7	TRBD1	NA	TGTGCCAGCTCAAATACCTCCCCGAGACAGGGGATCCACGAGCAGTACTTC	CASSNTSPRQGIHEQYF
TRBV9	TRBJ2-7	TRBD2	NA	TGTGCCAGCAGCCCTGTAGCGGGTCCTTCTTTAGTCGAGCAGTACTTC	CASSPVAGPSLVEQYF
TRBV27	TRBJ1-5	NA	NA	TGTGCCAGCAGTGCAATTACAGGGAGCAATCAGCCCCAGCATTTT	CASSAITGSNQPQHF
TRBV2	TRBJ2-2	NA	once	TGTGCCAGCAGGGCGGGGTCCATGGAGCTGTTTTTT	CASRAGSMELFF
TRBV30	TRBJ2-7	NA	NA	TGTGCCTGGAGAGAGGGGCTCCTTTACGAGCAGTACTTC	CAWREGLLYEQYF
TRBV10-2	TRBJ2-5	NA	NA	TGCGCCAGCAGTGCAAGGACTCAAGAGACCCAGTACTTC	CASSARTQETQYF
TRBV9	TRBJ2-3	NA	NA	TGTGCCAGCAGCGTAGGTGGATACCTAGGAAGCACAGATACGCAGTATTTT	CASSVGGYLGSTDTQYF
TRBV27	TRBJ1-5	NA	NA	TGTGCCAGCAGTTCCCTCGGACCCGTCAATCAGCCCCAGCATTTT	CASSSLGPVNQPQHF
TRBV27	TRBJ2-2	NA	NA	TGTGCCAGCAGACCCTTTACCGGGGAGCTGTTTTTT	CASRPFTGELFF
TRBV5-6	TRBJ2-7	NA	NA	TGTGCCAGCAGCTTGGACCTGGAAGCCTACGAGCAGTACTTC	CASSLDLEAYEQYF
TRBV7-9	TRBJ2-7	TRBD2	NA	TGTGCCAGCAGCTTCGACCTAGCGGGGTTCATCTACGAGCAGTACTTC	CASSFDLAGFIYEQYF
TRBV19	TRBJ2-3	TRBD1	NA	TGTGCCAGTACTCAAACCGGGACAGGCACAGATACGCAGTATTTT	CASTQTGTGTDTQYF
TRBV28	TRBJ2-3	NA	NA	TGTGCCAGCAGTTTCGGGGATACGCAGTATTTT	CASSFGDTQYF
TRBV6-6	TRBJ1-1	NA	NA	TGTGCCAGCAGTTTTGATCACTTT	CASSFDHF
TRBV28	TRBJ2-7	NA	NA	TGTGCCAGCAGTACCTTTAGGGATCCCTGGGTGGAGCAGTACTTC	CASSTFRDPWVEQYF
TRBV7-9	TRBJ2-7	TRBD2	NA	TGTGCCAGCAGTTGGACTAGCTCCTACGAGCAGTACTTC	CASSWTSSYEQYF
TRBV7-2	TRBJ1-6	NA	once	TGTGCCAGCAGCTTAGCGTTGGGGAATTCACCCCTCCACTTT	CASSLALGNSPLHF
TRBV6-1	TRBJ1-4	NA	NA	TGTGCCAGCACCACACGAGAAGGGGTCCCCGAAAAACTGTTTTTT	CASTTREGVPEKLFF
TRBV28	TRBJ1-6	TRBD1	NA	TGTGCCAGCAGTTTATACAGGGGACATAATTCACCCCTCCACTTT	CASSLYRGHNSPLHF
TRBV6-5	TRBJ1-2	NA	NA	TGTGCCAGCAGTTATGGCTATGGCTACACCTTC	CASSYGYGYTF
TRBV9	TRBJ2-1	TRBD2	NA	TGTGCCAGCAGCCGGGACTACCTATACAATGAGCAGTTCTTC	CASSRDYLYNEQFF
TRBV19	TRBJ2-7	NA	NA	TGTGCCAGTAGTTCCACTGGGAGCTACGAGCAGTACTTC	CASSSTGSYEQYF
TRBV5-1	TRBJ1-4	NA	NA	TGCGCCAGCAGCTTGGGCCCGGGGGACGAAAAACTGTTTTTT	CASSLGPGDEKLFF
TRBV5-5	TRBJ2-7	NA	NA	TGTGCCAGCAGCTACCCGCGGCAGGGAACCTACGAGCAGTACTTC	CASSYPRQGTYEQYF